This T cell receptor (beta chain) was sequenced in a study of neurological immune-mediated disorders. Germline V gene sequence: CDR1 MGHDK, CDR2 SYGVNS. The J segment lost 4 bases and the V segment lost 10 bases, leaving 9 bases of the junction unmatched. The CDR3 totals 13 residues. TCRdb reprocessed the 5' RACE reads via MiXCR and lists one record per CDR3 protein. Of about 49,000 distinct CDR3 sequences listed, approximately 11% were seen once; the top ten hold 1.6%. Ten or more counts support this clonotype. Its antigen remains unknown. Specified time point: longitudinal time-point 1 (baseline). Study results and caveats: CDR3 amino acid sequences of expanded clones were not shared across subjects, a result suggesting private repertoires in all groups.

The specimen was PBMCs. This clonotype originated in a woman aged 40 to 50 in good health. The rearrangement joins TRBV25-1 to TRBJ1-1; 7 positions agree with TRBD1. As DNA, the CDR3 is TGTGCCACAAGGGGGCATCTGGGCACTGAAGCTTTCTTT. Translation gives CATRGHLGTEAFF.